The next 17 T cell receptor delta chains were all read from a single sample in a study of gamma-delta chains in newborns, infants, children. TCRdb fed the reads to CATT. The data contain more than 2,500 delta-chain clones, 2.6% of them singletons. The specimen sequenced was blood. All receptors come from a child who was a newborn, infant or young child, either healthy, febrile or measles-vaccinated (not recorded which).

This clone was observed a handful of times. This may come from a read error, since a much larger clone is one base off. The chain employs TRDV2 and TRDJ3; 10 bases agree with TRDD3. The CDR3 is 21 residues long. The germline V gene encodes CDR1 GEAIGNYY and CDR2 EKD. The CDR3 nucleotides are TGTGCCCGTGACGCTATAGATGGGGGATACCCGAGCTCCTGGGACACCCGACAGATGTTTTTC. Translating gives CARDAIDGGYPSSWDTRQMFF.

This clone is labeled medium-sized. The chain links TRDV2 to TRDJ1, with 13 bases aligning to TRDD3. Germline CDR1 GEAIGNYY, CDR2 EKD. V dropped 3 bases and J dropped 3; count of bases not matched to a gene: 9. The CDR3 runs 17 residues. The CDR3 DNA is TGTGCCTGTGACTCCTTACTGGGGGATACGCTATCCGATAAACTCATCTTT. As protein: CACDSLLGDTLSDKLIF.

This clone was seen only a few times. Possible read error: a much larger clone is one base away. This rearrangement joins TRDV2 to TRDJ1, with a possible D match to TRDD3 (6 bases). There are 14 residues in the CDR3. The ends were cut back, 2 bases at V and 1 base at J, with 10 bases in the middle. Germline CDR1 and CDR2: GEAIGNYY and EKD. The CDR3 region is CACDIVGGTDKLIF. In DNA form, the CDR3 reads TGTGCCTGTGACATCGTGGGGGGCACCGATAAACTCATCTTT.

Relative to its sample, this clone is medium-sized. This chain links TRDV2 with TRDJ3; 9 bases align to TRDD3. This CDR3 contains 21 residues. Trimming at V came to 0 bases and at J to 2 bases, leaving 13 bases not matched to a gene. CDR1 and CDR2 from the germline V gene are GEAIGNYY and EKD. The chain's CDR3 is CACDTLRVPGGYTWDTRQMFF. CDR3 coding DNA: TGTGCCTGTGACACCTTACGTGTACCCGGGGGATACACCTGGGACACCCGACAGATGTTTTTC.

J is TRDJ1 and V is TRDV2, with 11 bases identical to TRDD3. J gave up 1 base and V 2 bases, and 17 bases lay outside the gene matches. There are 20 residues in the CDR3. Germline values: CDR1 GEAIGNYY, CDR2 EKD. The CDR3 DNA reads TGTGCCTGTGACAAACTTTATCTTAGTGGGGGATACGGTGCCACCGATAAACTCATCTTT. Amino acids: CACDKLYLSGGYGATDKLIF.

In its sample, this clone was seen a few times. A much larger clone differs from this one at a single base, so this may be a read error. Written as DNA, the CDR3 is TGTGCCTGTGACCTCCTCGGTGGGGGATACACAAGCGGCGATAAACTCATCTTT. Protein: CACDLLGGGYTSGDKLIF. The V and J genes are TRDV2 and TRDJ1; 10 bases map to TRDD3. CDR1 is GEAIGNYY, CDR2 EKD, per germline. The CDR3 totals 18 residues. V trimming: 3 bases; J trimming: 4 bases; junction bases outside the gene matches: 16.

This clone was recorded a few times. A much larger clone differs from this one at a single base, so this may be a read error. This chain joins TRDV2 and TRDJ1, with 7 bases matching TRDD3. Trimming took 1 base from V and 4 from J; bases not matched to a gene: 20. CDR3 size: 19 residues. Germline CDR1 is GEAIGNYY and CDR2 is EKD. The CDR3, as DNA: TGTGCCTGTGACACACTAGGGGATATTGTCCGCTTGGACAACGATAAACTCATCTTT. As protein: CACDTLGDIVRLDNDKLIF.

Within the sample, this clone is medium-sized. The genes are TRDV2 and TRDJ3; a possible D gene is TRDD3 (6 bases). This CDR3 region has 17 residues. Germline V gene data show CDR1 as GEAIGNYY and CDR2 as EKD. V was clipped by 2 bases and J by 2 bases, with 12 bases between them. CDR3 sequence (DNA): TGTGCCTGTGACAACGTACTGGGCGCCTGGGACACCCGACAGATGTTTTTC. It translates to CACDNVLGAWDTRQMFF.

This clone ranks as large (0.1 to 1%). This same CDR3 is encoded by further DNA sequences in the sample. The CDR3 DNA is TGTGCCTGTGACTCGATACTGGGGGATACGTACACCGATAAACTCATCTTT. It translates to CACDSILGDTYTDKLIF. The V call is TRDV2, the J call TRDJ1; 13 nucleotides line up with TRDD3. This CDR3 is 17 amino acids long. CDR1 GEAIGNYY and CDR2 EKD come from the germline V gene. Trimming at V came to 3 bases and at J to 0 bases, leaving 6 bases not matched to a gene.

By sample share, this clone is large. Other DNA sequences in this sample translate to the same CDR3. CDR3 coding DNA: TGTGCCTGTGACATACTGGGGGATAATTTGACAGCACAACTCTTCTTT. This encodes CACDILGDNLTAQLFF. The J gene is TRDJ2, the V gene TRDV2, with 11 bases lining up with TRDD3. Trimming removed 2 bases from V and 1 base from J; junction bases left unmatched: 2. In germline, CDR1 is GEAIGNYY, CDR2 EKD. The CDR3 runs 16 residues.

By share, this clone counts as medium-sized. The chain uses TRDV2 and TRDJ1; 7 positions match TRDD3. Germline values: CDR1 GEAIGNYY, CDR2 EKD. The CDR3 length is 17 residues. The junction had 11 bases not matched to a gene; V was cut back by 0 bases and J by 2 bases. In nucleotides, the CDR3 is TGTGCCTGTGACACCCCGTGGGGGACTCGGGGGACCGATAAACTCATCTTT. Translation: CACDTPWGTRGTDKLIF.

Concerning this clone itself: This likely came from a read error, as a far larger clone is one base away. The rearrangement joins TRDV2 to TRDJ1, with 11 bases aligning to TRDD3. V shed 0 bases, J shed 0 bases, and the junction held 11 bases outside the gene matches. Germline-derived CDR1 and CDR2 are GEAIGNYY and EKD. The CDR3 totals 19 residues. CDR3 DNA sequence: TGTGCCTGTGACACCGTCCGGGCTGGGGGATACCCCTACACCGATAAACTCATCTTT. Encoded protein: CACDTVRAGGYPYTDKLIF.

By share of the sample, this clone is medium-sized. V and J are TRDV2 and TRDJ1; D is unclear. The CDR3 is 14 amino acids. Trimming pared 0 bases from V and 1 base from J, leaving 8 bases between. Germline V gives CDR1 GEAIGNYY, CDR2 EKD. DNA for the CDR3: TGTGCCTGTGACACCGTCGTACTCACCGATAAACTCATCTTT. This encodes CACDTVVLTDKLIF.

This clone is labeled medium-sized. The rearrangement joins TRDV2 to TRDJ1; 13 bases match TRDD3. V trimming: 3 bases; J trimming: 0 bases; junction bases outside the gene matches: 15. The CDR3 is made up of 20 amino acids. The germline V gene has CDR1 GEAIGNYY and CDR2 EKD. The CDR3 nucleotides are TGTGCCTGTGACGAAGTACTGGGGGATACGACCGCTTATTACACCGATAAACTCATCTTT. Translating it yields CACDEVLGDTTAYYTDKLIF.

This clone is medium-sized in the sample. V is TRDV2 and J is TRDJ1; 7 nucleotides line up with TRDD3. CDR1 and CDR2 from the germline V gene are GEAIGNYY and EKD. After removal of 1 base from V and 3 bases from J, the junction contained 4 bases not matched to a gene. The CDR3 consists of 14 residues. The DNA for the CDR3 is TGTGCCTGTGACACATTGGGGGGATCCGATAAACTCATCTTT. It is translated as CACDTLGGSDKLIF.

This clone counts as medium-sized. The same CDR3 also results from other DNA sequences found in this sample. This chain uses TRDV2 with TRDJ1; TRDD3 might be the D (6 bases). Germline CDR1 reads GEAIGNYY; CDR2 reads EKD. V dropped 3 bases and J dropped 0 bases, with 10 bases sitting between them. The CDR3 consists of 14 residues. CDR3 in DNA: TGTGCCTGTGACCCCTGGGGATACACCGATAAACTCATCTTT. Its protein is CACDPWGYTDKLIF.

By sample fraction, this clone is medium-sized. The chain links TRDV2 to TRDJ1; D remains ambiguous. V shed 1 base and J shed 0 bases, with 8 bases lying between them. Looked up from germline, CDR1 is GEAIGNYY and CDR2 is EKD. The CDR3 is 14 residues long. The CDR3 loop reads CACDTLLNTDKLIF. The CDR3 nucleotides read TGTGCCTGTGACACGCTACTCAACACCGATAAACTCATCTTT.